The present TCR beta chain was sequenced within a study of blood T cell repertoires in COVID-19. As processed by the authors: Estimated nucleated cell counts came from reference gene primer amplification. Using immunoSEQ multiplex PCR, the repertoire was profiled, and TCRdb retains in-frame clones only, with some absent. The DNA gave D and trimming, while V, J and clone size come from that table. The data hold 130,000 or so clones, with around 79% observed a single time. The V gene's germline CDR1 is GTSNPN and CDR2 SVGIG (reference sequence). The CDR3 sequence is 12 residues long. The V end lost 3 bases, the J end lost 8 bases, and 13 bases lay between the germline ends. This clone was detected once.

This receptor was taken from a woman in her 70s with COVID-19, enrolled during active disease. This chain links TRBV30 with TRBJ1-2, with TRBD1 as a possible D gene (6 bases). The sequenced material came from peripheral blood. The CDR3 sequence is CAWSMTGWGYTF. The CDR3, as DNA: TGTGCCTGGAGCATGACAGGTTGGGGCTACACCTTC.